This entry lists 3 T cell receptor beta chains sequenced from one sample in a study of T cell changes during pregnancy in multiple sclerosis. Repertoires were generated with immunoSEQ multiplex PCR, while TCRdb's copy carries only in-frame clones and drops some. Among roughly 100,000 clones listed, roughly 90% were seen once. Sequences were derived from peripheral blood, sampled after pregnancy. These receptor sequences come from a female donor with multiple sclerosis, enrolled in a pregnancy study.

This sequence joins TRBV20-1 and TRBJ1-2, with D possibly matching TRBD1 (5 bases). This CDR3 is 11 amino acids long. Germline assignment: CDR1 DFQATT and CDR2 SNEGSKA (reference sequence). V lost 4 bases and J 5 bases, leaving 8 bases between the germline ends. DNA of the CDR3: TGCAGTGCTACGACAGATTATGGCTACACCTTC. This translates into CSATTDYGYTF.

The V gene is TRBV6-7, the J gene TRBJ1-4; D is unclear. TRBV6-7 is identified as an open reading frame with a role that is uncertain. V was clipped by 5 bases and J by 6 bases, with 7 bases between them. The CDR3 sequence is 12 residues long. CDR3 amino acids: CASSNPYEKLFF. The CDR3 DNA follows: TGTGCCAGCAGTAATCCGTATGAAAAACTGTTTTTT.

The chain joins TRBV15 to TRBJ1-2; 7 bases fit TRBD1. Germline CDR1 LNHNV, CDR2 YYDKDF (reference sequence). The CDR3 spans 17 residues. V was pared by 0 bases and J by 5 bases, with 12 bases of the junction left unmatched. The CDR3 region is CATSRDLGAGTEYGYTF. In DNA, the CDR3 is TGTGCCACCAGCAGAGACCTGGGCGCCGGGACAGAGTATGGCTACACCTTC.